The 29 T cell receptor beta chains presented below share a single source sample, sequenced in a study of blood T cell repertoires in COVID-19. Libraries were prepared by immunoSEQ multiplex PCR; TCRdb keeps only in-frame clonotypes and omits some of them. Of a few hundred thousand clones in the sample, more than 70% are singletons; the top ten hold around 4%. Sequenced: peripheral blood. These receptors were taken from a woman in her fifties or sixties with COVID-19, enrolled during active disease.

V gene TRBV2 combines with J gene TRBJ1-5, with TRBD1 as a possible D gene (6 bases). The CDR3 covers 14 residues. V dropped 2 bases and J dropped 3 bases, with 8 bases sitting between them. Germline V gene sequence: CDR1 SNHLY, CDR2 FYNNEI. The CDR3, as DNA: TGTGCCAGCAGTGAACAGGGGAACAATCAGCCCCAGCATTTT. Its translation is CASSEQGNNQPQHF.

This clone was observed a handful of times. The chain joins TRBV5-1 to TRBJ2-3, with TRBD2 matching over 8 bases. The CDR3 has 18 residues. CDR1 and CDR2 (germline): SGHRS, YFSETQ. V lost 0 bases and J lost 3; bases outside the gene matches: 12. CDR3 coding DNA: TGCGCCAGCAGCTTGGATTTGGCGGGGGGTCGGAGGACAGATACGCAGTATTTT. The encoded protein is CASSLDLAGGRRTDTQYF.

V and J are TRBV3-1 (or the pseudogene TRBV3-2) and TRBJ1-2; D is possibly TRBD1 (5 bases). The CDR3 length is 14 residues. Per the germline V gene, CDR1 is LGHDT and CDR2 is YNNKEL (reference sequence). The V end lost 5 bases, the J end lost 8 bases, and 18 bases lay between the germline ends. Written as DNA, the CDR3 is TGTGCCAGCAGCACTCATGGGGCAACCGGCGGCTACACCTTC. It encodes CASSTHGATGGYTF.

Only a few counts were recorded for this clone. Other nucleotide sequences from this sample produce the same CDR3. This chain connects TRBV6-5 to TRBJ1-1; D call uncertain. Trimming took 6 bases from V and 4 from J, leaving 6 bases between them. From germline, CDR1 is MNHEY and CDR2 SVGAGI. The CDR3 consists of 11 residues. Written as DNA, the CDR3 is TGTGCCAGCAGGACGGGCACTGAAGCTTTCTTT. It specifies CASRTGTEAFF.

V is TRBV19 and J is TRBJ1-6; 7 bases map to TRBD1. CDR3 length equals 18 residues. V dropped 4 bases and J dropped 6; count of bases not matched to a gene: 15. CDR1 is LNHDA, CDR2 SQIVND, per germline (reference sequence). The DNA of the CDR3 is TGTGCCAGTAGTACCTTATATCCGGGACAGAAAAGTAATTCACCCCTCCACTTT. This translates into CASSTLYPGQKSNSPLHF. The variable domain in full, with the rest retrieved from reference TRBV19 and TRBJ1-6, is DGGITQSPKYLFRKEGQNVTLSCEQNLNHDAMYWYRQDPGQGLRLIYYSQIVNDFQKGDIAEGYSVSREKKESFPLTVTSAQKNPTAFYLCASSTLYPGQKSNSPLHFGNGTRLTVT.

CDR3 coding DNA: TGTGCCAGCAGCTTCCGAGCGGGGGGGAGCACAGATACGCAGTATTTT. Its translation is CASSFRAGGSTDTQYF. The chain joins TRBV7-2 to TRBJ2-3, with TRBD2 matching 10 bases. J lost 0 bases, V lost 3 bases, and 3 bases had no gene match. This CDR3 is built from 16 residues. Germline values: CDR1 SGHTA, CDR2 FQGNSA. The full variable domain, rest sourced from reference TRBV7-2 and TRBJ2-3, is GAGVSQSPSNKVTEKGKDVELRCDPISGHTALYWYRQSLGQGLEFLIYFQGNSAPDKSGLPSDRFSAERTGGSVSTLTIQRTQQEDSAVYLCASSFRAGGSTDTQYFGPGTRLTVL.

The CDR3 DNA reads as TGCGCCAGCAGCTTGGCCGGCCCGCGGAACTATGGCTACACCTTC. This sequence encodes CASSLAGPRNYGYTF. The genes are TRBV5-1 and TRBJ1-2; D gene unclear. V lost 0 bases and J lost 2, with 11 bases in between. The CDR3 runs to 15 residues. Germline assignment: CDR1 SGHRS and CDR2 YFSETQ.

This clone showed up just once. This chain uses TRBV18 with TRBJ2-7; the D is unclear. Germline CDR1 and CDR2: KGHSH and LQKENI. Trimming pared 6 bases from V and 7 bases from J, leaving 16 bases between. This CDR3 comprises 13 residues. The CDR3 region is CASSPAPSVEQYF. CDR3 nucleotides: TGTGCCAGCTCGCCGGCCCCAAGCGTTGAGCAGTACTTC.

The chain employs TRBV6-5 and TRBJ1-2, with D possibly TRBD1 on 5 matching bases. V was trimmed by 2 bases and J by 8 bases, leaving 15 bases between them. Germline V gene data show CDR1 as MNHEY and CDR2 as SVGAGI. This CDR3 region has 14 residues. In DNA, the CDR3 is TGTGCCAGCAGTTACGAACAGGCTGGCCGAGGCTACACCTTC. It specifies CASSYEQAGRGYTF.

CDR3 amino acids: CASSSAGTGNTEAFF. The CDR3 DNA sequence: TGCGCCAGCAGCTCGGCCGGGACAGGGAACACTGAAGCTTTCTTT. The rearrangement uses TRBV5-1 and TRBJ1-1; TRBD1 matches 8 bases. The length of the CDR3 is 15 residues. J gave up 1 base and V 3 bases, and 5 bases lay outside the gene matches. CDR1 is SGHRS, CDR2 YFSETQ, per germline.

J is TRBJ1-3 and V is TRBV19, with a tentative D call TRBD1 (5 bases). In germline, CDR1 is LNHDA, CDR2 SQIVND (reference sequence). The ends were cut back, 7 bases at V and 2 bases at J, with 12 bases in the middle. The CDR3 consists of 14 residues. The CDR3 protein is CASTGGYTGNTIYF. As DNA, the CDR3 is TGTGCCAGTACCGGGGGGTACACTGGAAACACCATATATTTT.

The chain employs TRBV7-2 and TRBJ2-1, with 11 bases fitting TRBD2. Trimming took 0 bases from V and 7 from J; bases not matched to a gene: 8. The CDR3 covers 17 residues. The germline gives CDR1 SGHTA, CDR2 FQGNSA. The CDR3 loop reads CASSLAGLAGGGNEQFF. CDR3 nucleotide sequence: TGTGCCAGCAGCTTAGCCGGTCTAGCGGGGGGTGGAAATGAGCAGTTCTTC.

The rearrangement joins TRBV28 to TRBJ1-6; 8 bases align to TRBD1. The CDR3 is 14 residues long. CDR1 and CDR2 (germline): MDHEN, SYDVKM. Germline trimming cut 6 bases from V and 13 bases from J; bases unmatched to any gene: 11. The CDR3 sequence: CASRPGGQGAPLHF. CDR3 nucleotide sequence: TGTGCCAGCAGACCCGGGGGCCAGGGGGCCCCCCTCCACTTT. Using reference TRBV28 and TRBJ1-6 for the parts outside the CDR3, the full variable domain is DVKVTQSSRYLVKRTGEKVFLECVQDMDHENMFWYRQDPGLGLRLIYFSYDVKMKEKGDIPEGYSVSREKKERFSLILESASTNQTSMYLCASRPGGQGAPLHFGNGTRLTVT.

This sequence joins TRBV7-2 and TRBJ1-4; tentatively, D is TRBD1 (6 bases). The germline V and J ends were trimmed by 5 bases and 8 bases, with 15 bases remaining between them. Germline CDR1 and CDR2: SGHTA and FQGNSA. The CDR3 loop spans 14 amino acids. CDR3 bases: TGTGCCAGCAGCCAACAGGGTGTTGGAGAAAAACTGTTTTTT. Translation: CASSQQGVGEKLFF.

The chain employs TRBV18 and TRBJ2-3, with TRBD1 identical over 11 bases. This CDR3 spans 15 amino acids. Per the germline V gene, CDR1 is KGHSH and CDR2 is LQKENI. The V and J ends lost 3 bases and 3 bases, in that order; junction bases with no gene match: 2. The CDR3 is CASSPGTGGTDTQYF. The DNA for the CDR3 is TGTGCCAGCTCACCCGGGACAGGGGGAACAGATACGCAGTATTTT.

This chain connects TRBV2 to TRBJ1-3; the D is unclear. The V and J ends lost 6 bases and 4 bases respectively, with 4 bases between them. The germline CDR1 and CDR2 sequences are SNHLY and FYNNEI. This CDR3 is built from 11 residues. CDR3 sequence (DNA): TGTGCCAGCAGACTAGGAAACACCATATATTTT. Translation: CASRLGNTIYF.

The CDR3 bases are TGCAGTGCTAGCGGTCCGTACGAGCAGTACTTC. Translation gives CSASGPYEQYF. This chain uses TRBV20-1 with TRBJ2-7; D ambiguous. Germline CDR1 is DFQATT and CDR2 is SNEGSKA (reference sequence). V dropped 3 bases and J dropped 4 bases, with 7 bases sitting between them. This CDR3 is 11 amino acids long.

The chain combines TRBV14 with TRBJ2-1; D is possibly TRBD2 (8 bases). From germline, CDR1 is SGHDN and CDR2 FVKESK. The CDR3 consists of 16 residues. Trimming shortened V by 0 bases and J by 10 bases, and 19 bases separated the two germline ends. The CDR3 DNA reads TGTGCCAGCAGCCAAGAGTTAGCGGGGCCAGGGGGGGAGCAGTTCTTC. This sequence encodes CASSQELAGPGGEQFF.

V is TRBV5-1 and J is TRBJ1-2; the D gene is possibly TRBD1 (6 bases). This CDR3 is built from 14 residues. Looked up from germline, CDR1 is SGHRS and CDR2 is YFSETQ. Trimming took off 0 bases at V and 8 bases at J, with 14 bases between the two ends. CDR3 sequence: CASSLDAGVGGYTF. CDR3 in DNA: TGCGCCAGCAGCTTGGACGCAGGGGTTGGGGGCTACACCTTC.

The gene calls are TRBV3-1 (or the pseudogene TRBV3-2) and TRBJ1-2; weak D call: TRBD1 (5 bases). The CDR3 loop spans 15 amino acids. V lost 0 bases to trimming and J lost 7 bases, with 15 bases between them. Germline V gene sequence: CDR1 LGHDT, CDR2 YNNKEL (reference sequence). For the CDR3, the DNA is TGTGCCAGCAGCCAAGATAGCCAGGGACTTTCTGGCTACACCTTC. This sequence encodes CASSQDSQGLSGYTF.

The chain combines TRBV6-5 with TRBJ1-4; D ambiguous. The germline gives CDR1 MNHEY, CDR2 SVGAGI. V lost 6 bases, J lost 6 bases, and 17 bases lay in between. The CDR3 runs 15 residues. CDR3 in amino acids: CASRRGPARDEKLFF. The CDR3 bases are TGTGCCAGCAGACGAGGACCGGCGAGGGATGAAAAACTGTTTTTT.

The rearrangement uses TRBV12-3 or TRBV12-4 and TRBJ2-5; no clear D. The CDR3 is 13 amino acids. The ends were cut back, 2 bases at V and 5 bases at J, with 9 bases in the middle. The CDR3: CASSLFFRETQYF. DNA for the CDR3: TGTGCCAGCAGTTTATTTTTCAGGGAGACCCAGTACTTC.

The chain combines TRBV24-1 with TRBJ1-2, with TRBD1 as a possible D gene (5 bases). CDR1 is KGHDR, CDR2 SFDVKD, per germline. The CDR3 is 13 residues long. The V end lost 5 bases, the J end lost 5 bases, and 11 bases lay between the germline ends. The CDR3 DNA reads as TGTGCCACCAGTGGCGTGGGGGGATATGGCTACACCTTC. Translating it yields CATSGVGGYGYTF.

The chain combines TRBV5-1 with TRBJ1-2, with 7 bases aligning to TRBD1. This CDR3 is 12 amino acids long. V was pared by 3 bases and J by 4 bases, with 0 bases of the junction left unmatched. From germline, CDR1 is SGHRS and CDR2 YFSETQ. The CDR3 here is CASSWDSYGYTF. CDR3 sequence (DNA): TGCGCCAGCAGCTGGGACAGCTATGGCTACACCTTC.

This rearrangement joins TRBV29-1 to TRBJ2-1; no reliable D call. Germline assignment: CDR1 SQVTM and CDR2 ANQGSEA. Trimming left V 7 bases short and J 5 bases short, with 12 bases between. CDR3 length: 12 residues. In DNA, the CDR3 is TGCAGCGCCGAACGAGGAGACAATGAGCAGTTCTTC. Protein product: CSAERGDNEQFF.

The chain is built from TRBV6-5 and TRBJ1-5; TRBD1 matches at 8 bases. CDR1 MNHEY and CDR2 SVGAGI come from the germline V gene. CDR3 length equals 14 residues. V gave up 6 bases and J gave up 3 bases; unmatched junction bases: 4. DNA of the CDR3: TGTGCCAGCAGCAGGACAGGGATCAATCAGCCCCAGCATTTT. It codes for CASSRTGINQPQHF.

In this sample, this clone turned up once. This chain links TRBV19 with TRBJ1-6; 7 nucleotides match TRBD1. J was trimmed by 7 bases and V by 0 bases; bases with no gene match: 3. CDR1 and CDR2 from the germline V gene are LNHDA and SQIVND (reference sequence). This CDR3 has 15 amino acids. The CDR3 nucleotides are TGTGCCAGTAGTATAGAACAGGGGAGGAATTCACCCCTCCACTTT. Its protein product is CASSIEQGRNSPLHF.

This clone occurred once. The gene calls are TRBV5-1 and TRBJ2-2; 8 bases agree with TRBD2. V lost 2 bases, J lost 7 bases, and 1 base stayed unmatched. Per the germline V gene, CDR1 is SGHRS and CDR2 is YFSETQ. This CDR3 spans 13 amino acids. The CDR3 protein is CASSFSGDGELFF. The CDR3 nucleotides read TGCGCCAGCAGCTTTAGCGGGGACGGGGAGCTGTTTTTT.

V and J are TRBV11-3 and TRBJ2-1; no reliable D call. The CDR3 has 13 residues. Germline V lookup: CDR1 SGHNT, CDR2 YENEEA. Deletions cut 1 base from V and 5 bases from J, with 6 bases between. The CDR3 spells CASSLARDNEQFF. For the CDR3, the DNA is TGTGCCAGCAGCTTAGCCCGCGACAATGAGCAGTTCTTC.